A single sample is the source of the 7 T cell receptor beta chains below, sequenced in a study of shared clonotypes between healthy human individuals. Generated by immunoSEQ multiplex PCR, the TCRdb table keeps only in-frame clones and is missing some. The data show hundreds of thousands of clones, with about 97% seen just once and roughly 0.05% held by the top ten. The specimen sequenced was naive CD4+ T cells sorted from blood. Sample subset: CD45RA+ positively selected. The receptors were gathered from a woman aged 25 to 39 in good health.

Details on this clone: The sample contains more than one DNA sequence encoding this CDR3. The CDR3 DNA follows: TGTGCCAGCAGTTACTCTGGAGGAAACTCTGGAAACACCATATATTTT. Amino acid sequence: CASSYSGGNSGNTIYF. The V call is TRBV6-5, the J call TRBJ1-3, with no clear D. The CDR3 is 16 amino acids. Germline CDR1 is MNHEY and CDR2 is SVGAGI. V was cut by 0 bases and J by 0 bases, with 9 bases left in between.

V usage is TRBV5-1 and J usage is TRBJ2-1, with 13 positions matching TRBD2. V shed 0 bases and J 9 bases; nucleotides not matched to a gene: 15. CDR3 length: 19 amino acids. The V gene's germline CDR1 is SGHRS and CDR2 YFSETQ. CDR3 DNA sequence: TGCGCCAGCAGCTTGGAGGGACTAGCGGGAATTGGGGGCGCGACTGAGCAGTTCTTC. Translating gives CASSLEGLAGIGGATEQFF.

This clone was observed a few times. The same CDR3 is also encoded by other DNA sequences in this sample. The J gene is TRBJ1-1, the V gene TRBV5-1, with TRBD1 as a possible D gene (5 bases). The CDR3 is made up of 13 amino acids. With 1 base removed from V and 3 bases from J, the gap between germline ends came to 7 bases. CDR1 is SGHRS and CDR2 is YFSETQ in the germline V gene. The CDR3 spells CASSLLGDTEAFF. The CDR3 nucleotides read TGCGCCAGCAGCTTGTTGGGGGACACTGAAGCTTTCTTT.

The gene calls are TRBV25-1 and TRBJ2-5; 7 nucleotides agree with TRBD2. CDR1 is MGHDK and CDR2 is SYGVNS in the germline V gene. This CDR3 comprises 15 residues. V lost 3 bases to trimming and J lost 4 bases; unmatched junction nucleotides: 8. In DNA, the CDR3 is TGTGCCAGCAGTGATGTAAGCGGGGCCGGAGAGACCCAGTACTTC. This translates into CASSDVSGAGETQYF.

V usage is TRBV5-1 and J usage is TRBJ2-7; 8 positions match TRBD2. In germline, CDR1 is SGHRS, CDR2 YFSETQ. The CDR3 is made up of 14 amino acids. V lost 0 bases and J lost 5; bases outside the gene matches: 4. In DNA, the CDR3 is TGCGCCAGCAGCTTGGCCGGTAGCGGGGACGAGCAGTACTTC. Translation gives CASSLAGSGDEQYF. Using reference TRBV5-1 and TRBJ2-7 for the parts outside the CDR3, the full variable domain is KAGVTQTPRYLIKTRGQQVTLSCSPISGHRSVSWYQQTPGQGLQFLFEYFSETQRNKGNFPGRFSGRQFSNSRSEMNVSTLELGDSALYLCASSLAGSGDEQYFGPGTRLTVT.

The V and J genes are TRBV6-5 and TRBJ1-6; a possible D gene is TRBD1 (5 bases). Trimming took off 0 bases at V and 6 bases at J, with 12 bases between the two ends. The CDR3 sequence is 16 residues long. CDR1 is MNHEY and CDR2 is SVGAGI in the germline V gene. The CDR3 loop is CASSYSSAGTNSPLHF. CDR3 in DNA: TGTGCCAGCAGTTACTCGAGTGCAGGGACTAATTCACCCCTCCACTTT.

This sequence joins TRBV19 and TRBJ1-1; D is unclear. The V gene lost 5 bases and the J gene lost 0 bases, with 13 bases spanning the gap. The germline gives CDR1 LNHDA, CDR2 SQIVND (reference sequence). There are 15 residues in the CDR3. The CDR3 DNA follows: TGTGCCAGTAGTGCTACTGGGTGGATGAACACTGAAGCTTTCTTT. This sequence encodes CASSATGWMNTEAFF.